Following are 15 T cell receptor beta chains from one sample sequenced in a study of blood T cell repertoires in COVID-19. Clones were read by immunoSEQ multiplex PCR, and TCRdb kept only the in-frame ones, dropping some. The sample yields approximately 120,000 clones, about 85% seen once. The sample comprised peripheral blood. The receptors here all came from a man older than 75 with active or convalescent COVID-19.

The chain couples TRBV10-1 to TRBJ1-1; 7 bases are shared with TRBD1. CDR3 length: 13 residues. The germline CDR1 and CDR2 sequences are WNHNN and SYGVQD (reference sequence). With V trimmed by 8 bases and J by 4 bases, 7 bases remained unmatched. CDR3 sequence: CASYPQGRTEAFF. DNA for the CDR3: TGCGCCAGCTACCCACAGGGGCGCACTGAAGCTTTCTTT.

The chain carries TRBV9 and TRBJ2-7; the D gene is possibly TRBD1 (6 bases). There are 14 residues in the CDR3. The germline CDR1 and CDR2 sequences are SGDLS and YYNGEE. The germline V and J ends were trimmed by 4 bases and 3 bases, with 14 bases remaining between them. CDR3 DNA sequence: TGTGCCAGCAGCCCTAGGGACACCTTCTACGAGCAGTACTTC. Its translation is CASSPRDTFYEQYF.

The gene calls are TRBV7-2 and TRBJ2-7; TRBD1 matches 10 bases. Germline V CDR1 and CDR2: SGHTA, FQGNSA. The CDR3 totals 15 residues. Germline trimming cut 5 bases from V and 2 bases from J; bases unmatched to any gene: 6. The CDR3 spells CASSTRQGAPYEQYF. CDR3 coding DNA: TGTGCCAGCAGCACCCGACAGGGGGCCCCCTACGAGCAGTACTTC.

The rearrangement joins TRBV6-2 or TRBV6-3 to TRBJ2-5; 12 bases fit TRBD2. The V gene's germline CDR1 is MNHEY and CDR2 SVGEGT. This CDR3 has 16 residues. The trim removed 4 bases at V and 1 base at J, leaving 4 bases unmatched. This chain's CDR3 is CASSSRTSGVQETQYF. For the CDR3, the DNA is TGTGCCAGCAGTTCACGGACTAGCGGGGTCCAAGAGACCCAGTACTTC.

The chain uses TRBV27 and TRBJ1-5; no reliable D call. V lost 3 bases, J lost 2 bases, and 14 bases lay in between. CDR3 length: 16 amino acids. CDR1 is MNHEY and CDR2 is SMNVEV in the germline V gene (reference sequence). This CDR3 is CASSFRRTDRNQPQHF. CDR3 nucleotide sequence: TGTGCCAGCAGTTTCCGGAGGACGGACCGCAATCAGCCCCAGCATTTT.

DNA for the CDR3: TGTGCCAGCAGCACAAGCACAGGGCTGAATTCACCCCTCCACTTT. This translates into CASSTSTGLNSPLHF. This chain joins TRBV9 and TRBJ1-6; possible D gene TRBD1, 6 bases. V was shortened by 4 bases and J by 7 bases, with 15 bases between the two germline ends. The CDR3 contains 15 residues. Looked up from germline, CDR1 is SGDLS and CDR2 is YYNGEE.

The V and J genes are TRBV5-6 and TRBJ2-1; 8 nucleotides align to TRBD2. With V trimmed by 2 bases and J by 6 bases, 4 bases remained unmatched. The CDR3 sequence is 14 residues long. Germline V lookup: CDR1 SGHDT, CDR2 YYEEEE. DNA of the CDR3: TGTGCCAGCAGCTTAGCGGGGGCCATCAATGAGCAGTTCTTC. Protein product: CASSLAGAINEQFF. The full variable domain, completed using reference TRBV5-6 and TRBJ2-1, is DAGVTQSPTHLIKTRGQQVTLRCSPKSGHDTVSWYQQALGQGPQFIFQYYEEEERQRGNFPDRFSGHQFPNYSSELNVNALLLGDSALYLCASSLAGAINEQFFGPGTRLTVL.

The chain is built from TRBV29-1 and TRBJ2-3; 11 nucleotides align to TRBD2. The CDR3 covers 15 residues. Germline values: CDR1 SQVTM, CDR2 ANQGSEA. The junction had 6 bases not matched to a gene; V was cut back by 3 bases and J by 4 bases. The chain's CDR3 is CSVDPIAGGADTQYF. The CDR3 DNA sequence: TGCAGCGTTGATCCGATAGCGGGGGGGGCAGATACGCAGTATTTT.

The chain has TRBV7-8 and TRBJ2-4; D unclear. Germline values: CDR1 SGHVS, CDR2 FQNEAQ. V was shortened by 1 base and J by 5 bases, with 12 bases between the two germline ends. The length of the CDR3 is 15 residues. DNA of the CDR3: TGTGCCAGCAGCTTAGAGTTGAAGACTCAAAACATTCAGTACTTC. As protein: CASSLELKTQNIQYF.

In its sample, this clone was seen a few times. This sequence joins TRBV19 and TRBJ1-2; 8 nucleotides line up with TRBD1. Germline loops: CDR1 LNHDA, CDR2 SQIVND (reference sequence). The V and J ends lost 3 bases and 0 bases, in that order; junction bases with no gene match: 9. CDR3 length: 17 residues. The CDR3 nucleotides read TGTGCCAGTAGTATGCGGACAGGGTCCCTTCCTAACTATGGCTACACCTTC. Its protein is CASSMRTGSLPNYGYTF.

Here the CDR3 DNA reads TGTGGAGTAGGAGTAGGCTACACCTTC. Its translation is CGVGVGYTF. V usage is TRBV11-2 and J usage is TRBJ1-2; D is uncertain. From germline, CDR1 is SGHAT and CDR2 FQNNGV. This CDR3 is 9 amino acids long.

This chain uses TRBV2 with TRBJ1-4; D unresolved. Germline V gene data show CDR1 as SNHLY and CDR2 as FYNNEI. V lost 5 bases to trimming and J lost 4 bases, with 14 bases between them. The CDR3 has 15 amino acids. CDR3 region: CASSLLGLYNEKLFF. The CDR3 DNA follows: TGTGCCAGCAGTCTCCTGGGCCTCTATAATGAAAAACTGTTTTTT. Complete variable domain (other parts from reference TRBV2 and TRBJ1-4): EPEVTQTPSHQVTQMGQEVILRCVPISNHLYFYWYRQILGQKVEFLVSFYNNEISEKSEIFDDQFSVERPDGSNFTLKIRSTKLEDSAMYFCASSLLGLYNEKLFFGSGTQLSVL.

The chain combines TRBV28 with TRBJ2-3; perhaps TRBD2 as D (6 bases). Trimming took 4 bases from V and 0 from J, leaving 17 bases between them. Germline lookup yields CDR1 MDHEN and CDR2 SYDVKM. The CDR3 totals 17 residues. The CDR3 region is CASSSPPGRSSTDTQYF. CDR3 bases: TGTGCCAGCAGTTCGCCGCCCGGGAGATCTAGCACAGATACGCAGTATTTT.

This chain uses TRBV5-4 with TRBJ1-5; TRBD1 is a possible D gene (5 bases). V was clipped by 4 bases and J by 5 bases, with 10 bases between them. The CDR3 loop spans 13 amino acids. Germline V gives CDR1 SGHNT, CDR2 YYREEE (reference sequence). The CDR3 reads CASSGGTDQPQHF. CDR3 sequence (DNA): TGTGCCAGCAGCGGCGGGACCGATCAGCCCCAGCATTTT.

This clone turned up a few times. This sequence joins TRBV27 and TRBJ1-6; possibly TRBD1 for D (5 bases). The CDR3 is made up of 15 amino acids. V lost 6 bases, J lost 5 bases, and 14 bases lay in between. Germline CDR1 MNHEY, CDR2 SMNVEV (reference sequence). The CDR3 protein is CASRRDGLNNSPLHF. In DNA form, the CDR3 reads TGTGCCAGCAGGAGGGACGGACTAAATAATTCACCCCTCCACTTT.